This section outlines one T cell receptor beta chain sequence together with its context. This entry comes from a study of control samples from healthy donors and cancer patients. This CDR3 has 14 residues. CDR1 and CDR2 (germline): MNHEY, SMNVEV (reference sequence). The germline V and J ends were trimmed by 3 bases and 3 bases, with 8 bases remaining between them. Some clones are missing from TCRdb's copy, which holds only in-frame ones; the method was immunoSEQ multiplex PCR. The table lists 84,000 or so clones, around 83% of them singletons. The sample taken for sequencing was PBMCs. The chain has TRBV27 and TRBJ2-2; no firm D call. This clonotype originated in a man aged 55 to 70 with head and neck cancer. The CDR3 region has the DNA TGTGCCAGCAGTTTTTTAGGTTACACCGGGGAGCTGTTTTTT. Its protein product is CASSFLGYTGELFF.